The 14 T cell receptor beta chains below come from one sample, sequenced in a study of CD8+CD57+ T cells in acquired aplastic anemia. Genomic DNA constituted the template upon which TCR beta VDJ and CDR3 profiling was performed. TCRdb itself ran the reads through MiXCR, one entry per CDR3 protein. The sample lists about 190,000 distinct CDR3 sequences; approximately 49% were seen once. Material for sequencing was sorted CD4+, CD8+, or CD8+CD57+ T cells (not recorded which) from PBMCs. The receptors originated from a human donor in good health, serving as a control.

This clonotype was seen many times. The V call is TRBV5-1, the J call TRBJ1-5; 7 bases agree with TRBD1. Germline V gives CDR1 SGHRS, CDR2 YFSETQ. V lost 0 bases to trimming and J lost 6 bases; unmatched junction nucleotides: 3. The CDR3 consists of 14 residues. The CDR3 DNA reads TGCGCCAGCAGCTTGGAAGGGGGCGGTCAGCCCCAGCATTTT. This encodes CASSLEGGGQPQHF. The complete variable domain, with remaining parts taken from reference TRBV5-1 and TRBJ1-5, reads KAGVTQTPRYLIKTRGQQVTLSCSPISGHRSVSWYQQTPGQGLQFLFEYFSETQRNKGNFPGRFSGRQFSNSRSEMNVSTLELGDSALYLCASSLEGGGQPQHFGDGTRLSIL.

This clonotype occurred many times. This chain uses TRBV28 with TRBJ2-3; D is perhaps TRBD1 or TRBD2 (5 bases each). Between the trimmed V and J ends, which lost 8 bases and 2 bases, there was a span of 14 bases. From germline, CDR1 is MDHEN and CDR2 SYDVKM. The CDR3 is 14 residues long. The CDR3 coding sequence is TGTGCCAGCGGGGGTCTAACTCCCACAGATACGCAGTATTTT. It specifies CASGGLTPTDTQYF.

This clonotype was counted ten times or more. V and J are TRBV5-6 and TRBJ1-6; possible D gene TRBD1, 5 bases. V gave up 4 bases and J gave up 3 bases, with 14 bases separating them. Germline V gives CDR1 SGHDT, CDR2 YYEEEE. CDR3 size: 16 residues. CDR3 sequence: CASSPRRGVYNSPLHF. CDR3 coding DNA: TGTGCCAGCAGCCCGAGGCGGGGGGTCTATAATTCACCCCTCCACTTT.

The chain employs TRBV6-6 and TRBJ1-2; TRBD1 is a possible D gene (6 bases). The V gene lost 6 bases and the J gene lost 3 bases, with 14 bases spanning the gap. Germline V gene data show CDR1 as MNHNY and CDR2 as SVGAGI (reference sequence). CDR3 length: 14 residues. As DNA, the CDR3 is TGTGCCAGCAGACCGGGACACGGGTACTATGGCTACACCTTC. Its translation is CASRPGHGYYGYTF.

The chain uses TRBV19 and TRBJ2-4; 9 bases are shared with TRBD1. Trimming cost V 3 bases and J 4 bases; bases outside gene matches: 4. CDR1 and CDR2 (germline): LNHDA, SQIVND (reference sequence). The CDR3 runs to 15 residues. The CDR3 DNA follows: TGTGCCAGTAGTATTCCAGGGACAGGGAAAAACATTCAGTACTTC. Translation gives CASSIPGTGKNIQYF.

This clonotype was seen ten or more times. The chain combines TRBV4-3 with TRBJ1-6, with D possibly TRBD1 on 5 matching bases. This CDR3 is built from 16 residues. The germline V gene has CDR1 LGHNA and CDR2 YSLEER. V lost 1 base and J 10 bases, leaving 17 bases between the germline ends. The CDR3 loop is CASSQAGFSGYSPLHF. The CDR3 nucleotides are TGCGCCAGCAGCCAAGCAGGGTTCAGTGGCTACTCACCCCTCCACTTT.

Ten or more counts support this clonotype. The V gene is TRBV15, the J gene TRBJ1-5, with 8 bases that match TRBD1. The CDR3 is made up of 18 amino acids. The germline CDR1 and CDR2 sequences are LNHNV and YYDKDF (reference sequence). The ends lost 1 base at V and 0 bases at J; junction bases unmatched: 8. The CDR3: CATSRGGTGDYSNQPQHF. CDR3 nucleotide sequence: TGTGCCACCAGCAGAGGGGGGACAGGAGATTATAGCAATCAGCCCCAGCATTTT.

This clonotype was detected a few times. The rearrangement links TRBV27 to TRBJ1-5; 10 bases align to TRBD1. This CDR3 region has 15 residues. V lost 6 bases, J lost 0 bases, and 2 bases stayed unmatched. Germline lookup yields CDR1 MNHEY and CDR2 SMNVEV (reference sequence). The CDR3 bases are TGTGCCAGCAGCGGGACAGGGGTTAGCAATCAGCCCCAGCATTTT. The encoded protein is CASSGTGVSNQPQHF.

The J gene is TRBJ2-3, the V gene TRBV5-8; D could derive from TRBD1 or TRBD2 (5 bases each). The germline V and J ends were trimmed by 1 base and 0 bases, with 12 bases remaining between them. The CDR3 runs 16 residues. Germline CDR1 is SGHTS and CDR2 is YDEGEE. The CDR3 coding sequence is TGTGCCAGCAGCTTGACCGGGACGGAGAGCACAGATACGCAGTATTTT. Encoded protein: CASSLTGTESTDTQYF.

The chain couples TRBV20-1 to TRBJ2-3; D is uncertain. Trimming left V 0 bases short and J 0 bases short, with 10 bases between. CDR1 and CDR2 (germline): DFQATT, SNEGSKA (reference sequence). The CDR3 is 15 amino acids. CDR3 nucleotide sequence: TGCAGTGCTAGAGATCGAGTTATCAGCACAGATACGCAGTATTTT. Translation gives CSARDRVISTDTQYF.

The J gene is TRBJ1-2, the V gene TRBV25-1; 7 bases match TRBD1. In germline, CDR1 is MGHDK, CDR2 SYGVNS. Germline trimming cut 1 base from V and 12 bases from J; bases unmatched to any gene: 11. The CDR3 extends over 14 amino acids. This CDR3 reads CASSESWTGGTHTF. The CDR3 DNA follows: TGTGCCAGCAGTGAATCCTGGACAGGAGGGACTCACACCTTC.

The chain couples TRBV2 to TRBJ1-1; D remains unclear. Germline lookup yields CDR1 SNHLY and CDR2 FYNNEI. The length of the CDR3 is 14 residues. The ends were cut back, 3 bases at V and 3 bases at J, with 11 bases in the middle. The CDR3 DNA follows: TGTGCCAGCAGTGACAAGGGCGTGGACACTGAAGCTTTCTTT. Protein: CASSDKGVDTEAFF. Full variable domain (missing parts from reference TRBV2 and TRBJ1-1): EPEVTQTPSHQVTQMGQEVILRCVPISNHLYFYWYRQILGQKVEFLVSFYNNEISEKSEIFDDQFSVERPDGSNFTLKIRSTKLEDSAMYFCASSDKGVDTEAFFGQGTRLTVV.

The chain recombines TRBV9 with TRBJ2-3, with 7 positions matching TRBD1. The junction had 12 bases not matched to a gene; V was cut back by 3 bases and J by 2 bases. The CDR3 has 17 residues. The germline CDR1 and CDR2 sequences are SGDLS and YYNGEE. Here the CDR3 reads CASSASPGQAITDTQYF. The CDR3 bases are TGTGCCAGCAGCGCCTCACCCGGACAGGCGATCACAGATACGCAGTATTTT.

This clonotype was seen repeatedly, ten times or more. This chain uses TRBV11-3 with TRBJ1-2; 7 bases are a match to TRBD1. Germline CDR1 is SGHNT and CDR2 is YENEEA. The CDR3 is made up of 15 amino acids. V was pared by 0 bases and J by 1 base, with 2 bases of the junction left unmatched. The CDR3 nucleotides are TGTGCCAGCAGCTTAGAGAGGACAGGTAACTATGGCTACACCTTC. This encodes CASSLERTGNYGYTF.